This is a list of T cell receptor beta chains from one sample in a study of blood T cells in healthy people across ages. TCRdb reprocessed the 5' RACE reads with MiXCR, giving one entry per CDR3 protein. This sample has roughly 550,000 distinct CDR3 sequences; 24% occur once, and the top ten carry just under 9%. The same specimen was also included in a second study, on T cells of mothers and their children.

Sequenced material: blood. The source is a boy between 10 and 17 years old in good health. The CDR3 runs from the conserved cysteine through the conserved F or W. A D gene is named only where the DNA matches it firmly. Where a row states a size, it is once, few, many or the class of an expanded clone; other rows omit it.

>TRBJ1-3|NA|TRBV29-1|TRBD1
TGCAGCGCCTCCTCGACAGGGTCTGGAAACACCATATATTTT
CSASSTGSGNTIYF
>TRBJ2-5|NA|TRBV29-1|NA
TGCAGCGTTGCAGGGCAGGTAGGAGAGACCCAGTACTTC
CSVAGQVGETQYF
>TRBJ2-3|NA|TRBV7-9|NA
TGTGCCAGCAGTTTTTCGGCGGGCCGCACAGATACGCAGTATTTT
CASSFSAGRTDTQYF
>TRBJ2-5|few|TRBV5-1|NA
TGCGCCAGCAGCTCGGTTGGGCGGGGAGAAGTGGAGACCCAGTACTTC
CASSSVGRGEVETQYF
>TRBJ2-1|many|TRBV27|TRBD2
TGTGCCACCCAAGCGTATAGCGGGGAGCAGTTCTTC
CATQAYSGEQFF
>TRBJ1-2|NA|TRBV6-5|TRBD1
TGTGCCAGCAGTTACGGGACAGGGGGCTACTATGGCTACACCTTC
CASSYGTGGYYGYTF
>TRBJ2-5|few|TRBV7-3|TRBD1
TGTGCCAGCAGCTTGACAGGGGGTGGTCTCGGGGCCCAGTACTTC
CASSLTGGGLGAQYF
>TRBJ2-1|few|TRBV10-3|NA
TGTGCCATCAGTGAGTCCCTTGCCAGGGACCACAATGAGCAGTTCTTC
CAISESLARDHNEQFF
>TRBJ2-3|few|TRBV7-9|NA
TGTGCCAGCAGCCGCGATGCCCCCGGGGCTGATACGCAGTATTTT
CASSRDAPGADTQYF
>TRBJ2-3|NA|TRBV20-1|TRBD2
TGCAGTGCTGAGGGACTAAGCACAGATACGCAGTATTTT
CSAEGLSTDTQYF
>TRBJ1-2|NA|TRBV5-6|NA
TGTGCCAGCAGCTTGGTATCCGGGTACTATGGCTACACCTTC
CASSLVSGYYGYTF
>TRBJ2-7|NA|TRBV2|TRBD1
TGTGCCATTGGACCGGGACAGGAATACGAGCAGTACTTC
CAIGPGQEYEQYF
>TRBJ2-7|once|TRBV9|NA
TGTGCCAGCAGCGCGACAACAGGGCCCGAGCAGTACTTC
CASSATTGPEQYF
>TRBJ2-7|NA|TRBV6-2/TRBV6-3|NA
TGTGCCAGCAGTTACTCTCAGGGAGGCTACGAGCAGTACTTC
CASSYSQGGYEQYF
>TRBJ1-4|NA|TRBV20-1|TRBD1
TGCAGTGCTACGCAGGGGGCCGATGAAAAACTGTTTTTT
CSATQGADEKLFF
>TRBJ2-1|NA|TRBV4-2|TRBD2
TGTGCCAGCAGCCAATGGAAAGCGGGGGGGAACAATGAGCAGTTCTTC
CASSQWKAGGNNEQFF
>TRBJ2-2|few|TRBV20-1|NA
TGCAGTGCTAGAGATGGGCTTAAAACGAACACCGGGGAGCTGTTTTTT
CSARDGLKTNTGELFF
>TRBJ1-6|few|TRBV15|NA
TGTGCCACCAGCAGAGAGATCTATAATTCACCCCTCCACTTT
CATSREIYNSPLHF
>TRBJ1-1|NA|TRBV27|NA
TGTGCCAGCTCAAGAACAGGGCCTTCGAACACTGAGGCTTTCTTT
CASSRTGPSNTEAFF
>TRBJ2-5|NA|TRBV13|NA
TGTGCCAGCACCGAGAGAGATCAAGAGACCCAGTACTTC
CASTERDQETQYF
>TRBJ1-6|NA|TRBV20-1|NA
TGCAGTGCTAGAGTAGGGACTTTCGTAAATTCACCCCTCCACTTT
CSARVGTFVNSPLHF
>TRBJ2-2|NA|TRBV7-2|NA
TGTGCCAGCATTAGGGGACCGGGCCTGAACACCGGGAAGCTGTTTTTT
CASIRGPGLNTGKLFF
>TRBJ2-3|NA|TRBV7-8|NA
TGTGCCAGCAGCTTCAATAGCGGTAGCGTCACAGATACGCAGTATTTT
CASSFNSGSVTDTQYF
>TRBJ2-3|NA|TRBV19|TRBD2
TGTGCCAGTGGGACTAGCGGGGCCACAGATACGCAGTATTTT
CASGTSGATDTQYF
>TRBJ2-7|NA|TRBV28|TRBD2
TGTGCCGCCAGGACTAGCGGGGACTCCTACGAGCAGTACTTC
CAARTSGDSYEQYF
>TRBJ2-4|few|TRBV7-9|NA
TGTGCCAGCAGCTTGGTCGAAGGAAACATTCAGTACTTC
CASSLVEGNIQYF
>TRBJ2-5|NA|TRBV7-2|NA
TGTGCCAGCAGCTTAACGACAGAACAAGAGACCCAGTACTTC
CASSLTTEQETQYF
>TRBJ2-5|NA|TRBV20-1|TRBD2
TGCAGTGCTAACGGGGGGAGGGTACAAGAGTCCCAGTACTTC
CSANGGRVQESQYF
>TRBJ2-3|NA|TRBV28|NA
TGTGCCAGCAGTTCGCAACCCCTTAGTACCGAGGACCCAGATACGCAGTATTTT
CASSSQPLSTEDPDTQYF
>TRBJ2-6|NA|TRBV5-1|NA
TGCGCCAGCAGTTTGTCCGGGACGGCTAACTCTGGGGCCAACGTCCTGACTTTC
CASSLSGTANSGANVLTF
>TRBJ2-7|NA|TRBV4-1|NA
TGCGCCAGCAGCCAAAGGGCCCCGGCCTACGAGCAGTACTTC
CASSQRAPAYEQYF
>TRBJ2-7|once|TRBV28|TRBD2
TGTGCCAGCAGTTGGCGGGGGGCCGCCTACGAGCAGTACTTC
CASSWRGAAYEQYF
>TRBJ2-4|many|TRBV28|TRBD2
TGTGCCAGCAGCGCCGGGGGGGACTTAGCCAAAAACATTCAGTACTTC
CASSAGGDLAKNIQYF
>TRBJ2-1|few|TRBV6-4|NA
TGTGCCAGCAGTGACCACCCAGAGTCTGAGCAGTTCTTC
CASSDHPESEQFF
>TRBJ2-1|NA|TRBV11-2|NA
TGTGCCAGCAGCTTAGTTCCGGGGTCCTCCTACAATGAGCAGTTCTTC
CASSLVPGSSYNEQFF
>TRBJ2-7|few|TRBV7-3|TRBD2
TGTGCCAGCAGCTTAAAAGTCCGGGGGGGAGTTGGCTACTACGAGCAGTACTTC
CASSLKVRGGVGYYEQYF
>TRBJ1-1|few|TRBV4-1|NA
TGCGCCAGCAGCCAAGGAGCGGGGTCTAACACTGAAGCTTTCTTT
CASSQGAGSNTEAFF
>TRBJ1-3|NA|TRBV7-2|TRBD1
TGTGCCAGCAGTTCTCAGGGGGAACTACCTGGAAACACCATATATTTT
CASSSQGELPGNTIYF
>TRBJ2-7|few|TRBV5-5|TRBD1
TGTGCCAGCAGCCCCCAGGGACAGGGACCCTACGAGCAGTACTTC
CASSPQGQGPYEQYF
>TRBJ2-7|NA|TRBV6-2/TRBV6-3|NA
TGTGCCAGCAGTTCACAGGGAGGATGGGAGCAGTACTTC
CASSSQGGWEQYF
>TRBJ2-7|few|TRBV28|TRBD2
TGTGCCAGCAGTGTAACCGGGACTAGCGGGAGTCGAGAGCAGTACTTC
CASSVTGTSGSREQYF
>TRBJ1-4|NA|TRBV28|NA
TGTGCCAGCAGTTCGAAACGGGACGGCGTAAAACTGTTTTTT
CASSSKRDGVKLFF
>TRBJ2-7|NA|TRBV2|NA
TGTGCCAGCAGCCCTGACTTGGGATCCAACTACGAGCAGTACTTC
CASSPDLGSNYEQYF
>TRBJ2-2|NA|TRBV10-3|NA
TGTGCCATCTCCCTAACGAACACCGGGGAGCTGTTTTTT
CAISLTNTGELFF
>TRBJ2-5|NA|TRBV10-3|NA
TGTGCCATCAGTGAAGGACATACAGAGACCCAGTACTTC
CAISEGHTETQYF
>TRBJ2-6|few|TRBV24-1|NA
TGTGCCACCAGTGACCCGGCCAACGTCCTGACTTTC
CATSDPANVLTF
>TRBJ2-7|few|TRBV5-1|TRBD1
TGCGCCAGCAGAAAGGGACAGGGGTCCTACGAGCAGTACTTC
CASRKGQGSYEQYF
>TRBJ2-2|many|TRBV24-1|NA
TGTGCCACCAGTGATCGCCCCGGGGAGCTGTTTTTT
CATSDRPGELFF
>TRBJ2-1|NA|TRBV21-1|NA
TGTGCCAGCAGCAAAGTAGGCGGCTCCACCTACAATGAGCAGTTCTTC
CASSKVGGSTYNEQFF
>TRBJ2-3|few|TRBV7-2|NA
TGTGCCAGCAGCTTACCTTCGTTCACGCAGTATTTT
CASSLPSFTQYF
>TRBJ2-3|few|TRBV27|TRBD2
TGTGCCAGCAGTTTCACCCCGCTAGCGGGAGGCACAGATACGCAGTATTTT
CASSFTPLAGGTDTQYF
>TRBJ2-1|many|TRBV19|TRBD2
TGTGCCAGTAGGACTCTAGCGGGGGGTTATAATGAGCAGTTCTTC
CASRTLAGGYNEQFF
>TRBJ2-6|few|TRBV28|NA
TGTGCCTACCGTCCGGCTGGGGCCAACGTCCTGACTTTC
CAYRPAGANVLTF
>TRBJ2-1|NA|TRBV6-1|NA
TGTGCCAGCAGTGAAGCGGCTCGTGGGACGGCCGACGGTGAGCAGTTCTTC
CASSEAARGTADGEQFF
>TRBJ2-7|NA|TRBV12-3/TRBV12-4|NA
TGTGCCAGCAGTTTCGGGACAAAGTACGAGCAGTACTTC
CASSFGTKYEQYF
>TRBJ2-7|NA|TRBV7-2|NA
TGTGCCAGCAGCTTAGAGGGGGGTCCTTTCTACGAGCAGTACTTC
CASSLEGGPFYEQYF
>TRBJ2-3|NA|TRBV9|TRBD2
TGTGCCAGCAGCGTAAGCGGGGGATACACAGATACGCAGTATTTT
CASSVSGGYTDTQYF
>TRBJ1-4|few|TRBV12-3/TRBV12-4|NA
TGTGCCAGCAGTTTAGGGACGGTTTATTGGTCGGACTCTAATGAAAAACTGTTTTTT
CASSLGTVYWSDSNEKLFF
>TRBJ2-5|once|TRBV7-2|TRBD2
TGTGCCAGCAGAGTAGCGGGGGGGATGACTCAGACCCAGTACTTC
CASRVAGGMTQTQYF